The present T cell receptor (beta chain) was sequenced within a study of Ad26.COV2.S vaccination and SARS-CoV-2 variants. Treatment reported: some 20 received Ad26.COV2.S at low or high dose, single or two shots; about 5 received placebo; per-sample allocation not given. Day 63 following the first vaccine or placebo injection was when the samples were taken. What was given as vaccine was an Ad26 vector encoding Wuhan-strain SARS-CoV-2 spike. On this clone: The antigen is not known.

The protocol was immunoSEQ multiplex PCR, while the TCRdb copy is restricted to in-frame clones and leaves out a portion. The data contain 360,000 or so clones, about nine tenths of them singletons. The CDR3 loop spans 13 amino acids. The germline V gene encodes CDR1 KGHSH and CDR2 LQKENI. Trimming left V 3 bases short and J 1 base short, with 6 bases between. Study results and limitations: Breadth and depth estimates from TCRs may understate total T cell responses. Reported post-vaccination CD8+ and CD4+ T cell responses to spike showed substantial breadth.

This chain connects TRBV18 to TRBJ1-1, with D hard to call. Sequences were derived from peripheral blood, sampled in a trial of Ad26.COV2.S vaccine versus placebo. This receptor was taken from a person aged 18-60 years who received the Ad26.COV2.S COVID-19 vaccine or a placebo. The CDR3 is CASSPTPNTEAFF. CDR3 sequence (DNA): TGTGCCAGCTCACCGACACCGAACACTGAAGCTTTCTTT.